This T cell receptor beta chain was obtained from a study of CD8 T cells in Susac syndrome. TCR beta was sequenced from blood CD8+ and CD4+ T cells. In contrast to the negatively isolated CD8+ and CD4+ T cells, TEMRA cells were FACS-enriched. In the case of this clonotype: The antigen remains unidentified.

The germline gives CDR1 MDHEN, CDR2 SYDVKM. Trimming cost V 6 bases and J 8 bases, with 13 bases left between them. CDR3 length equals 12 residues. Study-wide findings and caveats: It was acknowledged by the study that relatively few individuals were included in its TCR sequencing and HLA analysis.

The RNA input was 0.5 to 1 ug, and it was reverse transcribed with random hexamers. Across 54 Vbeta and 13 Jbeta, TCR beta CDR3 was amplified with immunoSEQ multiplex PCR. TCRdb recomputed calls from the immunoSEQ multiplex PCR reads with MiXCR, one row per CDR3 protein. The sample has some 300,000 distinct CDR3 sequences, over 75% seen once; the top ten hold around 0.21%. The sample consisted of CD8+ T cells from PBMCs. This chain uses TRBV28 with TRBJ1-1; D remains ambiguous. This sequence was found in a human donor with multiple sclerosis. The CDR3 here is CASSWGTLEAFF. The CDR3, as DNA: TGTGCCAGCAGCTGGGGTACACTAGAAGCTTTCTTT.